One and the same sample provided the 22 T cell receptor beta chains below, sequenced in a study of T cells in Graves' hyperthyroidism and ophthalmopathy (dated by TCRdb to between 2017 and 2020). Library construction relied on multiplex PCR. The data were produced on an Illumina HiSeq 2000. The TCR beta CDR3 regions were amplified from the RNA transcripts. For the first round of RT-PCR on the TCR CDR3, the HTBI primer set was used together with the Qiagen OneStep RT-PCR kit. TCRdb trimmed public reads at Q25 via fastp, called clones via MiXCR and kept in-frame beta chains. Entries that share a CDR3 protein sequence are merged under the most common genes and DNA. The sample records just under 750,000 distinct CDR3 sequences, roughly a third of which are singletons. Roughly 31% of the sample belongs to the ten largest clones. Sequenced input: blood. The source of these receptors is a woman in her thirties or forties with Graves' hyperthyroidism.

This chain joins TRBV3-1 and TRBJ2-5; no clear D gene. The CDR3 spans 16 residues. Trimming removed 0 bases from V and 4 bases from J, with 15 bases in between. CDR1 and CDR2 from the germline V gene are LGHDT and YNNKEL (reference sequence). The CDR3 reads CASSQEVRRLGETQYF. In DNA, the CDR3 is TGTGCCAGCAGCCAAGAAGTGCGCAGGCTTGGAGAGACCCAGTACTTC.

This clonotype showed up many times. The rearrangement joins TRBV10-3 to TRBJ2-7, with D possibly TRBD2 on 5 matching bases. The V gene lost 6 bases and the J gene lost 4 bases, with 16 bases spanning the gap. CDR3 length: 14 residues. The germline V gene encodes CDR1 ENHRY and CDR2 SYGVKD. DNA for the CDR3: TGTGCCATCAGAGCGAATCTTGGAGGATACGAGCAGTACTTC. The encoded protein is CAIRANLGGYEQYF.

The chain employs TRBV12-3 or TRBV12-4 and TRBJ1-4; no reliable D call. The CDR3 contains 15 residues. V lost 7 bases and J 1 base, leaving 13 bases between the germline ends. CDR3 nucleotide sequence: TGTGCCAGCACCACCCGAATGGAAACTAATGAAAAACTGTTTTTT. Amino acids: CASTTRMETNEKLFF.

The CDR3 loop is CASRRDRVYRELFF. The CDR3 DNA reads TGTGCCAGCAGGAGGGACAGGGTTTACCGGGAGCTGTTTTTT. V is TRBV6-5 and J is TRBJ2-2; 9 nucleotides agree with TRBD1. CDR3 size: 14 residues. Germline V gene data show CDR1 as MNHEY and CDR2 as SVGAGI. V lost 6 bases, J lost 9 bases, and 8 bases stayed unmatched.

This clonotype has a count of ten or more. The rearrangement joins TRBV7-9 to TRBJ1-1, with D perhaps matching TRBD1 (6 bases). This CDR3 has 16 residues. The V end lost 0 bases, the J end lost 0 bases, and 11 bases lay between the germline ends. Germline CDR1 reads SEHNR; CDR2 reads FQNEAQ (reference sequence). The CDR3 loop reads CASSLAPGAMNTEAFF. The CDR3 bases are TGTGCCAGCAGCTTAGCCCCGGGGGCCATGAACACTGAAGCTTTCTTT. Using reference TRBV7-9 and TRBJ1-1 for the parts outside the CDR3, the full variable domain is DTGVSQNPRHKITKRGQNVTFRCDPISEHNRLYWYRQTLGQGPEFLTYFQNEAQLEKSRLLSDRFSAERPKGSFSTLEIQRTEQGDSAMYLCASSLAPGAMNTEAFFGQGTRLTVV.

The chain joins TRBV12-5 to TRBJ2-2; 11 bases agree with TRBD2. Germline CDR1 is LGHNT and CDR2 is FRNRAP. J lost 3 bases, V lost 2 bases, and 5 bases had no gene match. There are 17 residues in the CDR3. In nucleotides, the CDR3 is TGTGCTAGTGGTTTGCTACTAGCGGGGGACCACACCGGGGAGCTGTTTTTT. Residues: CASGLLLAGDHTGELFF.

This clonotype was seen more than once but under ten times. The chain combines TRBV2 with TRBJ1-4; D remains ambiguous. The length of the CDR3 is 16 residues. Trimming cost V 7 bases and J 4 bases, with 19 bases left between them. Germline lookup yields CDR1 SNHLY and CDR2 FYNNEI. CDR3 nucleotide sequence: TGTGCCAGCACTCTTGGAAATACAGCTAATAATGAAAAACTGTTTTTT. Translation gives CASTLGNTANNEKLFF.

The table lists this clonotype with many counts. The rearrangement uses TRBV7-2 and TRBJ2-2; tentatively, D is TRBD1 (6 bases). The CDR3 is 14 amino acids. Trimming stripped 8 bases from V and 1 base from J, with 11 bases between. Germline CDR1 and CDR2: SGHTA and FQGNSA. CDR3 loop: CASSTGLNTGELFF. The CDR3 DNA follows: TGTGCCAGCTCGACAGGACTGAACACCGGGGAGCTGTTTTTT. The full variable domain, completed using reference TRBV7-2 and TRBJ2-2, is GAGVSQSPSNKVTEKGKDVELRCDPISGHTALYWYRQSLGQGLEFLIYFQGNSAPDKSGLPSDRFSAERTGGSVSTLTIQRTQQEDSAVYLCASSTGLNTGELFFGEGSRLTVL.

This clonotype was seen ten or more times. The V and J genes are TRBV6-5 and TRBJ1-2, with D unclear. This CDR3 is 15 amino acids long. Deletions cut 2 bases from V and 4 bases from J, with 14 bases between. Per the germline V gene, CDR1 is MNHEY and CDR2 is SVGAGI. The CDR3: CASSYDDWGAYGYTF. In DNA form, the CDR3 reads TGTGCCAGCAGTTACGACGATTGGGGAGCCTATGGCTACACCTTC.

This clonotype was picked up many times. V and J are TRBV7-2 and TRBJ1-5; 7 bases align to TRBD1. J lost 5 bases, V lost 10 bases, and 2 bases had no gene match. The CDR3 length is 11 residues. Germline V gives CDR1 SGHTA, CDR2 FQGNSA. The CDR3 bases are TGTGCCACACAGGGGCATCAGCCCCAGCATTTT. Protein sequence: CATQGHQPQHF.

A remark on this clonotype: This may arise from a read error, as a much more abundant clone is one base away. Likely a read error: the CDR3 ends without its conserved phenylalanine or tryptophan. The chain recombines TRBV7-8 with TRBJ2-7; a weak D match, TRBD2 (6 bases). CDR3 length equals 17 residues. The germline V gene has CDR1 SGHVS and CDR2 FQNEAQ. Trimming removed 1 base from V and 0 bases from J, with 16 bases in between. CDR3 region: CASSLVPRRDHSYEQYS. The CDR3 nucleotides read TGTGCCAGCAGCTTAGTGCCGAGGCGGGACCACTCCTACGAGCAGTACTCC.

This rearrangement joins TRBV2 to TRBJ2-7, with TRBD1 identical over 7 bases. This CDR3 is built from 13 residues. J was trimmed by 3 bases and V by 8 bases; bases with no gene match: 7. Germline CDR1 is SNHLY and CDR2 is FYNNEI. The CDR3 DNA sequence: TGTGCCAGCGTCCGGGACAGTAACTACGAGCAGTACTTC. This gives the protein CASVRDSNYEQYF.

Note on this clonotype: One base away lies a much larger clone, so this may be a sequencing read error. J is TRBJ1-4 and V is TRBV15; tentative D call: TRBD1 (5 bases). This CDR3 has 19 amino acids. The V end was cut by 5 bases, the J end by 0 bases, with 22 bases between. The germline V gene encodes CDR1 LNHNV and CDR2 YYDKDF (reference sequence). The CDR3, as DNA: TGTGCCACCAGCGGATTTAGCAGGGAGCCCTTACCAACTAATGAAAAACTGTTTTTT. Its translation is CATSGFSREPLPTNEKLFF.

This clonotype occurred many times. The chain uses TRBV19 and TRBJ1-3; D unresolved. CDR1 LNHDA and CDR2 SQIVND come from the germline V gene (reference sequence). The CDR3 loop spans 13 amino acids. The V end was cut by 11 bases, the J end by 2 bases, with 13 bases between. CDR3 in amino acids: CASQGNTGNTIYF. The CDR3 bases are TGTGCCTCTCAAGGCAATACTGGAAACACCATATATTTT.

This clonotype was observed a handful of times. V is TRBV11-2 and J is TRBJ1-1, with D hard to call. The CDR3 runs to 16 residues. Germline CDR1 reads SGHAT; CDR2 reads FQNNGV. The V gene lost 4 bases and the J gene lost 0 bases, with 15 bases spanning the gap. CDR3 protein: CASSSPGSQLNTEAFF. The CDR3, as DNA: TGTGCCAGCAGCTCGCCCGGCTCGCAGTTGAACACTGAAGCTTTCTTT.

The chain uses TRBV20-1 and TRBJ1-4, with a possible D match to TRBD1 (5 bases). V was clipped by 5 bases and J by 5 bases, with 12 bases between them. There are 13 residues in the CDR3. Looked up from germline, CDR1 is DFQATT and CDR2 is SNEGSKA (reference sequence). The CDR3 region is CSAGGETNEKLFF. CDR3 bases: TGCAGTGCTGGGGGAGAGACGAATGAAAAACTGTTTTTT.

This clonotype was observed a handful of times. CDR3 in amino acids: CAISEGRGNQPQHF. CDR3 coding DNA: TGTGCCATCAGTGAGGGTAGGGGAAATCAGCCCCAGCATTTT. J is TRBJ1-5 and V is TRBV10-3; perhaps TRBD1 as D (5 bases). The germline V gene encodes CDR1 ENHRY and CDR2 SYGVKD. V gave up 2 bases and J gave up 4 bases, with 9 bases separating them. There are 14 residues in the CDR3.

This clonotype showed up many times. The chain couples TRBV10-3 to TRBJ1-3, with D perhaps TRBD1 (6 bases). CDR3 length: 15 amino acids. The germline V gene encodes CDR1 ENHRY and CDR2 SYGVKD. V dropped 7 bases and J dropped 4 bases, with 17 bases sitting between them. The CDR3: CAITQQGTLGNTIYF. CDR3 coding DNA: TGTGCCATCACCCAACAGGGCACGCTCGGAAACACCATATATTTT.

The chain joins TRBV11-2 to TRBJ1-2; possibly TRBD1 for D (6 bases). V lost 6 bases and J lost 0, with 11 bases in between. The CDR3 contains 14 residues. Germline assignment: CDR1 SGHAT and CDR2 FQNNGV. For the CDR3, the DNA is TGTGCCAGCAGGGGGGCCACAGCTAACTATGGCTACACCTTC. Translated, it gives CASRGATANYGYTF.

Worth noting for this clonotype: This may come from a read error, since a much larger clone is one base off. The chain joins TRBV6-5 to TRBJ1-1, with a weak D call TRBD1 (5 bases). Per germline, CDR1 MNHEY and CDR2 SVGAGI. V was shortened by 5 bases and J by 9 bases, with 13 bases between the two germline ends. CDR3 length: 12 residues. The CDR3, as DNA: TGTGCCAGCAGTCGCCGGGGCAGCAAAGCTTTCTTT. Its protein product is CASSRRGSKAFF.

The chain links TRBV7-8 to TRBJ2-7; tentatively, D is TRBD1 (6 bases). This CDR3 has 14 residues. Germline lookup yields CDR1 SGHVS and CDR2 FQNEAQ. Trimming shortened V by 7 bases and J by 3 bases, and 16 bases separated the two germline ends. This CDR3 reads CASTQQGGGYEQYF. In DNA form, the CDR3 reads TGTGCCAGCACCCAGCAAGGGGGTGGCTACGAGCAGTACTTC.

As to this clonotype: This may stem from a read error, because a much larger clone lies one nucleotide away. CDR3 amino acids: CSARGGHTEAFF. The DNA of the CDR3 is TGCAGTGCTAGAGGGGGACACACTGAAGCTTTCTTT. The chain links TRBV20-1 to TRBJ1-1; D may be TRBD1 (5 bases). V was pared by 1 base and J by 3 bases, with 6 bases between. Germline V gene lookup returns CDR1 DFQATT and CDR2 SNEGSKA (reference sequence). CDR3 length: 12 amino acids.